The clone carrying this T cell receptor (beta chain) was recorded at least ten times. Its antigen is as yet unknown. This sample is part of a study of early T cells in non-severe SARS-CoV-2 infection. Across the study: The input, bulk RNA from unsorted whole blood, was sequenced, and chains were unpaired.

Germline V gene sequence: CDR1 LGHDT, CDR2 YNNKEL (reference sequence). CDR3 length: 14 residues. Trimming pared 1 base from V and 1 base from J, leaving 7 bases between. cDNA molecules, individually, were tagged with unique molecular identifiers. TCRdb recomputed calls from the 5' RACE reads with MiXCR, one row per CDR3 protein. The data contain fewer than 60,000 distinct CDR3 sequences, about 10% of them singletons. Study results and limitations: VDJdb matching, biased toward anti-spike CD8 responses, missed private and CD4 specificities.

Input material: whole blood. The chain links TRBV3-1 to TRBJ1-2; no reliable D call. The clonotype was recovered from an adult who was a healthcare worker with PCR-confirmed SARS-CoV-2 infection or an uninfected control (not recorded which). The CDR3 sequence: CASSQGRSNYGYTF. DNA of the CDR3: TGTGCCAGCAGCCAAGGGAGAAGTAACTATGGCTACACCTTC.